Listed here are 30 T cell receptor beta chains from one sample, sequenced in a study of T cells in Graves' hyperthyroidism and ophthalmopathy. It was RNA transcripts that yielded the amplified TCR beta CDR3 regions. The TCR CDR3 first-round RT-PCR relied on the HTBI primer set. TCRdb passed the multiplex PCR reads through MiXCR, listing each CDR3 protein once. This table has hundreds of thousands of distinct CDR3 sequences, approximately 15% appearing once. The specimen was blood. The source is a woman under 40 with Graves' hyperthyroidism that later progressed to Graves' ophthalmopathy.

In its sample, this clonotype was seen many times. The rearrangement uses TRBV7-8 and TRBJ1-5; D possibly corresponds to TRBD1 (6 bases). Trimming removed 4 bases at V and 1 base at J, with 17 bases between. The length of the CDR3 is 17 residues. Germline lookup yields CDR1 SGHVS and CDR2 FQNEAQ. The CDR3, as DNA: TGTGCCAGCAGCTCCAACCGCGGGGGGCGAAGCAATCAGCCCCAGCATTTT. Protein: CASSSNRGGRSNQPQHF.

This clonotype was seen ten or more times. V gene TRBV24-1 combines with J gene TRBJ2-5, with 9 nucleotides matching TRBD1. The CDR3 spans 16 residues. Germline V gene sequence: CDR1 KGHDR, CDR2 SFDVKD. Unmatched junction bases numbered 8, after V lost 2 bases and J lost 5 bases. The CDR3 region has the DNA TGTGCCACCAGTGATTCCGGGACAGGGAATTCGGAGACCCAGTACTTC. This sequence encodes CATSDSGTGNSETQYF.

The chain uses TRBV6-1 and TRBJ2-1; 10 positions agree with TRBD2. The CDR3 is 13 amino acids. Unmatched junction bases numbered 2, after V lost 5 bases and J lost 7 bases. Germline CDR1 and CDR2: MNHNS and SASEGT. CDR3 in amino acids: CASSKTSGNEQFF. CDR3 coding DNA: TGTGCCAGCAGTAAGACTAGCGGGAATGAGCAGTTCTTC.

This clonotype was seen at least ten times. The rearrangement joins TRBV20-1 to TRBJ1-1; D might be TRBD1 (6 bases). V shed 0 bases and J shed 1 base, with 12 bases lying between them. This CDR3 region has 15 residues. Germline V gene sequence: CDR1 DFQATT, CDR2 SNEGSKA (reference sequence). Here the CDR3 reads CSARDWGLGNTEAFF. For the CDR3, the DNA is TGCAGTGCTAGAGATTGGGGGCTGGGGAACACTGAAGCTTTCTTT.

In this sample, this clonotype turned up a few times. Since a much larger clone is just one base distant, this may be a read error. The genes are TRBV6-1 and TRBJ2-7; 7 bases fit TRBD1. This CDR3 region has 13 residues. The germline V gene encodes CDR1 MNHNS and CDR2 SASEGT. The junction had 6 bases not matched to a gene; V was cut back by 5 bases and J by 5 bases. CDR3 DNA: TGTGCCAGCAGTACCGGGACAGCGGACGAGCAGTACTTC. Translation gives CASSTGTADEQYF.

This clonotype has at least ten counts. CDR3: CASSAQQGNEQYF. The CDR3 nucleotides read TGTGCCAGCAGTGCGCAACAGGGGAACGAGCAGTACTTC. The chain recombines TRBV28 with TRBJ2-7; 7 bases fit TRBD1. Germline CDR1 MDHEN, CDR2 SYDVKM. V was clipped by 5 bases and J by 5 bases; unmatched bases: 6. The CDR3 length is 13 residues. The variable domain in full, completed from reference TRBV28 and TRBJ2-7, reads DVKVTQSSRYLVKRTGEKVFLECVQDMDHENMFWYRQDPGLGLRLIYFSYDVKMKEKGDIPEGYSVSREKKERFSLILESASTNQTSMYLCASSAQQGNEQYFGPGTRLTVT.

This clonotype was recorded a few times. V usage is TRBV25-1 and J usage is TRBJ1-4, with D tentatively TRBD1 (6 bases). The CDR3 consists of 17 residues. V lost 3 bases to trimming and J lost 3 bases, with 17 bases between them. Germline assignment: CDR1 MGHDK and CDR2 SYGVNS. Written as DNA, the CDR3 is TGTGCCAGCAGTGACCTACGCGAACAGGGACCTAATGAAAAACTGTTTTTT. Amino acids: CASSDLREQGPNEKLFF.

This clonotype was seen more than once but under ten times. The chain joins TRBV25-1 to TRBJ2-7; D is unresolved. V was pared by 4 bases and J by 0 bases, with 10 bases between. The CDR3 has 14 amino acids. Germline CDR1 and CDR2: MGHDK and SYGVNS. CDR3 nucleotide sequence: TGTGCCAGCAGTGCGGACGGTACCTCCTACGAGCAGTACTTC. This sequence encodes CASSADGTSYEQYF.

This clonotype was seen more than once but under ten times. The chain uses TRBV12-3 or TRBV12-4 and TRBJ2-2; 8 nucleotides match TRBD1. After removal of 7 bases from V and 3 bases from J, the junction contained 4 bases not matched to a gene. The CDR3 is 14 amino acids. The CDR3 bases are TGTGCCAGCAACCCGGGACAGGACACCGGGGAGCTGTTTTTT. Translating it yields CASNPGQDTGELFF.

This clonotype has at least ten counts. The chain uses TRBV12-5 and TRBJ2-2; 7 bases agree with TRBD1. V gave up 5 bases and J gave up 4 bases; unmatched junction bases: 10. The CDR3 sequence is 16 residues long. The V gene's germline CDR1 is LGHNT and CDR2 FRNRAP. CDR3 sequence (DNA): TGTGCTAGTGGTCATAGACAGGGTTCGAGCACCGGGGAGCTGTTTTTT. Translation: CASGHRQGSSTGELFF.

The table lists this clonotype with many counts. The chain combines TRBV7-9 with TRBJ2-1, with 10 bases identical to TRBD1. The V gene end was trimmed by 2 bases and the J gene end by 5 bases; junction bases not matched to a gene: 3. The CDR3 is 15 residues long. Germline CDR1 reads SEHNR; CDR2 reads FQNEAQ (reference sequence). The CDR3 region is CASSLRQGANNEQFF. In DNA, the CDR3 is TGTGCCAGCAGCTTACGACAGGGGGCAAACAATGAGCAGTTCTTC.

This clonotype was detected many times. The chain is built from TRBV2 and TRBJ2-1; D gene uncertain. Germline CDR1 is SNHLY and CDR2 is FYNNEI. CDR3 length: 12 residues. V lost 2 bases to trimming and J lost 7 bases, with 6 bases between them. CDR3 region: CASSEIWNEQFF. CDR3 DNA: TGTGCCAGCAGTGAAATCTGGAATGAGCAGTTCTTC.

This clonotype was seen many times. The V and J genes are TRBV5-1 and TRBJ2-3; 9 nucleotides align to TRBD2. The CDR3 extends over 15 amino acids. V was clipped by 1 base and J by 4 bases; unmatched bases: 4. Germline values: CDR1 SGHRS, CDR2 YFSETQ. The CDR3 DNA reads as TGCGCCAGCAGCTTGACTAGCGGGTGGGCAGATACGCAGTATTTT. Translated: CASSLTSGWADTQYF.

This clonotype was detected ten times or more. V usage is TRBV3-1 and J usage is TRBJ2-1; TRBD2 agrees at 11 bases. The CDR3 consists of 16 residues. V shed 0 bases, J shed 7 bases, and the junction held 5 bases outside the gene matches. The germline CDR1 and CDR2 sequences are LGHDT and YNNKEL (reference sequence). In DNA form, the CDR3 reads TGTGCCAGCAGCCAAGACACTAGCGGGAGAATGAATGAGCAGTTCTTC. Protein: CASSQDTSGRMNEQFF.

Ten or more counts support this clonotype. The chain links TRBV7-9 to TRBJ1-4; D gene unclear. Per the germline V gene, CDR1 is SEHNR and CDR2 is FQNEAQ (reference sequence). The V and J ends lost 3 bases and 5 bases respectively, with 10 bases between them. This CDR3 has 14 residues. CDR3 sequence: CASSLPTVNEKLFF. In DNA form, the CDR3 reads TGTGCCAGCAGCTTGCCGACGGTGAATGAAAAACTGTTTTTT.

This clonotype was seen ten or more times. J is TRBJ1-5 and V is TRBV6-2 or TRBV6-3, with D unresolved. Germline V gene lookup returns CDR1 MNHEY and CDR2 SVGEGT. V was trimmed by 8 bases and J by 6 bases, leaving 20 bases between them. The CDR3 has 15 residues. CDR3 sequence: CASLMDLSAIQPQHF. DNA for the CDR3: TGTGCCAGCCTGATGGATCTATCTGCGATTCAGCCCCAGCATTTT.

This clonotype was found many times. The V call is TRBV15, the J call TRBJ2-7; D is perhaps TRBD2 (6 bases). Between the trimmed V and J ends, which lost 0 bases and 3 bases, there was a span of 24 bases. Germline V CDR1 and CDR2: LNHNV, YYDKDF (reference sequence). The CDR3 length is 19 residues. CDR3 protein: CATSREIPMRMTRRYEQYF. DNA of the CDR3: TGTGCCACCAGCAGAGAGATACCGATGCGAATGACTAGGCGCTACGAGCAGTACTTC.

This clonotype was detected many times. The V gene is TRBV20-1, the J gene TRBJ2-1; D is unresolved. This CDR3 region has 11 residues. Germline lookup yields CDR1 DFQATT and CDR2 SNEGSKA (reference sequence). Trimming cost V 3 bases and J 6 bases, with 6 bases left between them. The CDR3 DNA is TGCAGTGCTAGTGTGGTCAATGAGCAGTTCTTC. This encodes CSASVVNEQFF.

This clonotype was counted between two and nine times. The rearrangement links TRBV19 to TRBJ2-1; 9 bases are a match to TRBD2. In germline, CDR1 is LNHDA, CDR2 SQIVND (reference sequence). V trimming: 7 bases; J trimming: 8 bases; junction bases outside the gene matches: 18. This CDR3 is built from 17 residues. DNA of the CDR3: TGTGCCAGTACCCTAGGGGCCTCAGCGGGAGGACCCGATGAGCAGTTCTTC. Its protein product is CASTLGASAGGPDEQFF.

This clonotype was observed at least ten times. V usage is TRBV28 and J usage is TRBJ1-1, with D possibly being TRBD1 (6 bases). The germline V gene has CDR1 MDHEN and CDR2 SYDVKM. Trimming took 9 bases from V and 4 from J, leaving 15 bases between them. The CDR3 runs 13 residues. CDR3 loop: CASLTGGPTEAFF. CDR3 DNA sequence: TGTGCCAGTCTTACCGGGGGCCCCACTGAAGCTTTCTTT.

This clonotype has a count of ten or more. The rearrangement joins TRBV27 to TRBJ1-4, with D unresolved. The CDR3 sequence is 13 residues long. V lost 2 bases to trimming and J lost 12 bases, with 13 bases between them. Germline V gene lookup returns CDR1 MNHEY and CDR2 SMNVEV (reference sequence). The CDR3 region is CASSLNRGKELFF. The CDR3 coding sequence is TGTGCCAGCAGTTTAAATCGAGGGAAGGAACTGTTTTTT.

This clonotype appeared many times. V usage is TRBV24-1 and J usage is TRBJ2-1; possibly TRBD1 or TRBD2 for D (5 bases each). With 0 bases removed from V and 9 bases from J, the gap between germline ends came to 5 bases. CDR1 is KGHDR and CDR2 is SFDVKD in the germline V gene. The CDR3 sequence is 12 residues long. The CDR3: CATSDLGTEQFF. The CDR3 DNA follows: TGTGCCACCAGTGATTTGGGGACTGAGCAGTTCTTC.

The chain links TRBV12-3 or TRBV12-4 to TRBJ1-4; D not resolved. V was shortened by 1 base and J by 5 bases, with 5 bases between the two germline ends. The CDR3 covers 13 residues. This CDR3 reads CASSLDRNEKLFF. The CDR3 DNA follows: TGTGCCAGCAGTTTAGACCGAAATGAAAAACTGTTTTTT.

This clonotype appeared many times. The chain employs TRBV2 and TRBJ2-3; D remains ambiguous. Germline-derived CDR1 and CDR2 are SNHLY and FYNNEI. This CDR3 comprises 16 residues. V dropped 6 bases and J dropped 1 base, with 17 bases sitting between them. CDR3 residues: CASSRPVATGTDTQYF. CDR3 coding DNA: TGTGCCAGCAGCCGACCCGTCGCCACGGGCACAGATACGCAGTATTTT.

This clonotype appeared many times. The V call is TRBV19, the J call TRBJ2-2; TRBD1 agrees at 7 bases. The germline V gene encodes CDR1 LNHDA and CDR2 SQIVND (reference sequence). The CDR3 runs to 14 residues. The trim removed 6 bases at V and 6 bases at J, leaving 7 bases unmatched. The CDR3 region has the DNA TGTGCCAGTAGCGACAGGGATGGGGCCGGGGAGCTGTTTTTT. Protein product: CASSDRDGAGELFF.

The chain combines TRBV20-1 with TRBJ1-2; possible D gene TRBD1, 6 bases. The V gene lost 3 bases and the J gene lost 0 bases, with 11 bases spanning the gap. Germline V gene lookup returns CDR1 DFQATT and CDR2 SNEGSKA (reference sequence). This CDR3 region has 14 residues. The CDR3 protein is CSASRDTSNYGYTF. The CDR3 region has the DNA TGCAGTGCTAGCCGGGACACCTCTAACTATGGCTACACCTTC.

There are many counts of this clonotype. The V gene is TRBV14, the J gene TRBJ2-7, with no clear D. Trimming took 1 base from V and 2 from J, leaving 12 bases between them. CDR3 length: 15 residues. Germline values: CDR1 SGHDN, CDR2 FVKESK. The CDR3 sequence is CASSQGTYSTYEQYF. CDR3 nucleotide sequence: TGTGCCAGCAGCCAAGGGACCTACAGCACCTACGAGCAGTACTTC.

There are a few counts of this clonotype. The J gene is TRBJ2-7, the V gene TRBV6-5, with TRBD2 matching over 10 bases. Germline CDR1 is MNHEY and CDR2 is SVGAGI. Trimming took 2 bases from V and 0 from J; bases not matched to a gene: 4. The CDR3 is 16 residues long. The CDR3 bases are TGTGCCAGCAGTTACCGGATAGCGGGAGGCTCCTACGAGCAGTACTTC. Translating it yields CASSYRIAGGSYEQYF.

In the case of this clonotype: A much larger clone lies one base from this, so it may be a read error. J is TRBJ2-2 and V is TRBV29-1; no clear D. CDR3 length equals 13 residues. Germline-derived CDR1 and CDR2 are SQVTM and ANQGSEA. Trimming took 3 bases from V and 3 from J, leaving 8 bases between them. The CDR3 spells CSVEFEDTGELFF. Here the CDR3 DNA reads TGCAGCGTTGAGTTCGAGGACACCGGGGAGCTGTTTTTT.

There are a few counts of this clonotype. The chain couples TRBV7-9 to TRBJ2-5; possibly TRBD2 for D (5 bases). Germline V gene lookup returns CDR1 SEHNR and CDR2 FQNEAQ (reference sequence). The CDR3 runs to 13 residues. V was clipped by 5 bases and J by 5 bases, with 12 bases between them. The CDR3 coding sequence is TGTGCCAGCAGCGCGGGCTGGTGGGAGACCCAGTACTTC. It encodes CASSAGWWETQYF.